The source of this T cell receptor (beta chain) is a study of TIL therapy for anti-PD-1-resistant metastatic lung cancer. Study details: Progressing patients received lymphodepletion, expanded TIL infusion and IL-2. A few tumors were EGFR-mutant and two were ALK-rearranged.

Points on this clone: Its antigen is still unknown.

Time point indicated: pre-treatment sample, taken before nivolumab and TIL therapy. Study-wide results and caveats: TIL clonotype persistence in blood showed no apparent association with response.

The libraries were made with immunoSEQ v3. TCRdb's table, derived via immunoSEQ multiplex PCR, lists solely in-frame clones and lacks some. The data show tens of thousands of clones, about 69% seen once. From germline, CDR1 is MNHEY and CDR2 SMNVEV (reference sequence). There are 15 residues in the CDR3. The ends lost 8 bases at V and 5 bases at J; junction bases unmatched: 10. The chain recombines TRBV27 with TRBJ2-2, with 8 bases lining up with TRBD2. The sequences come from blood, collected at baseline. The TCR sequence derives from a person aged 25-85 years with non-small cell lung cancer. CDR3 residues: CASHSLAARTGELFF. CDR3 in DNA: TGTGCCAGCCATTCACTAGCGGCTCGGACCGGGGAGCTGTTTTTT.